This paragraph covers one TCR beta chain sequence. Clones were read by immunoSEQ multiplex PCR, and TCRdb kept only the in-frame ones, dropping some. This sample carries nearly 25,000 clones, roughly nine tenths of them seen once, and the ten largest clones take about 8.8%. This entry is derived from a study of blood T cell repertoires in COVID-19. On the study more broadly: The analysed material was cDNA or gDNA that came from T cells, B-cell-depleted T cells, or PBMCs.

This CDR3 spans 13 amino acids. From germline, CDR1 is SGHTA and CDR2 FQGTGA. V lost 2 bases to trimming and J lost 10 bases, with 14 bases between them. Material: peripheral blood. V usage is TRBV7-3 and J usage is TRBJ2-5; D possibly corresponds to TRBD2 (5 bases). This clonotype originated in a man aged 65-85 years with acute or convalescent COVID-19. CDR3 bases: TGTGCCAGCAGCTTATCCCCCGCGGGCGACCAGTACTTC. Translation: CASSLSPAGDQYF.